What follows is one TCR beta chain and its context. Sequenced by immunoSEQ multiplex PCR; TCRdb stores in-frame clones only, minus some. Here the sample spans over 70,000 clones, approximately 90% being singletons. This entry comes from a study of T cell changes during pregnancy in multiple sclerosis. The length of the CDR3 is 16 residues. CDR1 is SGHRS, CDR2 YFSETQ, per germline. V was shortened by 0 bases and J by 5 bases, with 12 bases between the two germline ends. The chain recombines TRBV5-1 with TRBJ1-6; D unresolved. Here the sequenced sample was peripheral blood, taken in the first trimester of pregnancy. The source is a female donor in good health, enrolled as a control in a pregnancy study. DNA for the CDR3: TGCGCCAGCAGCTTGGCCTCAGGCGGGAATAATTCACCCCTCCACTTT. Its translation is CASSLASGGNNSPLHF.